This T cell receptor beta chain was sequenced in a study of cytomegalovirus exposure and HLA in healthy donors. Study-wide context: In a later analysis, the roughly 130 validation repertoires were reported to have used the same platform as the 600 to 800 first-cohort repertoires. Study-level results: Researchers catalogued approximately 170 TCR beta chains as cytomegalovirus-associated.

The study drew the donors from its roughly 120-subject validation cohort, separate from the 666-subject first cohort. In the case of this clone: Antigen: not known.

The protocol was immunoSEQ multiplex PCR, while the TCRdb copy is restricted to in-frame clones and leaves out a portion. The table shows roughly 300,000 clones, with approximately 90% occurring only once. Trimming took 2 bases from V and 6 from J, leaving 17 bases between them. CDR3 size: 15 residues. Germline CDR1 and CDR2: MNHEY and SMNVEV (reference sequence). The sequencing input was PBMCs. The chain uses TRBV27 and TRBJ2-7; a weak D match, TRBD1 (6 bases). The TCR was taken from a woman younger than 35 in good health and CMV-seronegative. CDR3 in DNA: TGTGCCAGCAGTTTAGGGCAGGGGCCAGCCAGCGAGCAGTACTTC. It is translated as CASSLGQGPASEQYF.